These 29 T cell receptor beta chains share one sample of origin, sequenced in a study of radiation and T cells in renal cell carcinoma. Libraries were prepared by immunoSEQ multiplex PCR; TCRdb keeps only in-frame clonotypes and omits some of them. The sample shows about 77,000 clones, roughly 83% of them seen only once. Time point indicated: blood 4 weeks post-SBRT, at nephrectomy. The treatment: 15 Gy SBRT to primary tumor, nephrectomy 4 weeks later. The source material was blood, sampled from a patient whose treatment included radiotherapy and nephrectomy. Receptors originate from an older woman with renal cell carcinoma.

The V call is TRBV5-1, the J call TRBJ2-5; 7 nucleotides line up with TRBD2. The junction had 9 bases not matched to a gene; V was cut back by 0 bases and J by 4 bases. This CDR3 is built from 16 residues. The V gene's germline CDR1 is SGHRS and CDR2 YFSETQ. CDR3 sequence (DNA): TGCGCCAGCAGCTTGGGGGCTAGCGGAGGAGGAGAGACCCAGTACTTC. Residues: CASSLGASGGGETQYF.

As concerns this clone: The conserved phenylalanine or tryptophan normally closing the CDR3 is absent here, so this likely arose from a read error. It is unclear where the CDR3 begins or ends on the DNA, so no DNA is shown, and the CDR3 is as TCRdb lists it. This sequence joins TRBV20-1 and TRBJ1-1. In germline, CDR1 is DFQATT, CDR2 SNEGSKA (reference sequence). The CDR3 numbers 10 amino acids, ends counted. The CDR3 protein is CSAIEPGGRR.

The chain carries TRBV7-2 and TRBJ2-4, with TRBD1 matching over 8 bases. V shed 1 base, J shed 8 bases, and the junction held 4 bases outside the gene matches. The CDR3 has 14 residues. CDR1 is SGHTA and CDR2 is FQGNSA in the germline V gene. CDR3 sequence reads: CASSLGQGWDIQYF. CDR3 sequence (DNA): TGTGCCAGCAGCTTAGGACAGGGGTGGGACATTCAGTACTTC.

This chain joins TRBV5-1 and TRBJ2-1, with unresolved D. The CDR3 covers 12 residues. The germline gives CDR1 SGHRS, CDR2 YFSETQ. V was trimmed by 8 bases and J by 8 bases, leaving 14 bases between them. The CDR3 DNA sequence: TGCGCCAGTGCGGATCTAGAGGATGAGCAGTTCTTC. As protein: CASADLEDEQFF.

The chain is built from TRBV7-2 and TRBJ2-1; D is undetermined. The CDR3 loop spans 15 amino acids. V was cut by 5 bases and J by 3 bases, with 14 bases left in between. The germline V gene encodes CDR1 SGHTA and CDR2 FQGNSA. The CDR3 nucleotides read TGTGCCAGCAGCATTCCGCAGAAAAGCTACAATGAGCAGTTCTTC. It codes for CASSIPQKSYNEQFF.

V and J are TRBV5-8 and TRBJ1-4; D unclear. CDR1 SGHTS and CDR2 YDEGEE come from the germline V gene. V was shortened by 3 bases and J by 7 bases, with 22 bases between the two germline ends. CDR3 length: 17 residues. CDR3 sequence reads: CASSSHLTEGKGEKLFF. The CDR3, as DNA: TGTGCCAGCAGCTCCCATCTAACGGAGGGAAAGGGTGAAAAACTGTTTTTT.

The genes are TRBV7-2 and TRBJ1-4; TRBD1 agrees at 7 bases. Germline V gene sequence: CDR1 SGHTA, CDR2 FQGNSA. The V gene end was trimmed by 4 bases and the J gene end by 10 bases; junction bases not matched to a gene: 9. This CDR3 has 14 residues. The CDR3 sequence is CASSSDRVGVKLFF. In DNA, the CDR3 is TGTGCCAGCAGCTCAGACAGGGTTGGAGTAAAACTGTTTTTT.

The genes are TRBV6-6 and TRBJ2-2; D gene uncertain. Trimming removed 0 bases at V and 3 bases at J, with 11 bases between. The CDR3 runs to 16 residues. CDR1 is MNHNY, CDR2 SVGAGI, per germline (reference sequence). The CDR3 sequence is CASSYSKSEDTGELFF. CDR3 sequence (DNA): TGTGCCAGCAGTTACTCGAAAAGCGAGGACACCGGGGAGCTGTTTTTT.

The gene calls are TRBV27 and TRBJ2-5; 10 bases align to TRBD2. V trimming: 4 bases; J trimming: 6 bases; junction bases outside the gene matches: 8. This CDR3 comprises 15 residues. Germline V gene data show CDR1 as MNHEY and CDR2 as SMNVEV (reference sequence). CDR3 region: CASSSSGSLLKTQYF. CDR3 in DNA: TGTGCCAGCAGTTCTAGCGGGAGCTTACTGAAGACCCAGTACTTC.

A few counts support this clone. The chain employs TRBV7-8 and TRBJ1-5, with 8 bases identical to TRBD1. Germline CDR1 reads SGHVS; CDR2 reads FQNEAQ. The trim removed 1 base at V and 5 bases at J, leaving 1 base unmatched. This CDR3 has 14 amino acids. Written as DNA, the CDR3 is TGTGCCAGCAGCTTAGTGGACAGGGATCAGCCCCAGCATTTT. It yields the protein CASSLVDRDQPQHF.

This chain uses TRBV5-1 with TRBJ1-1; maybe TRBD1 (5 bases). The CDR3 extends over 15 amino acids. The V end was cut by 0 bases, the J end by 3 bases, with 12 bases between. The germline CDR1 and CDR2 sequences are SGHRS and YFSETQ. The CDR3 nucleotides read TGCGCCAGCAGCTTGGCGCAGGGACCCCACACTGAAGCTTTCTTT. Amino acid sequence: CASSLAQGPHTEAFF.

The gene calls are TRBV5-4 and TRBJ2-5; a weak D match, TRBD2 (6 bases). CDR1 and CDR2 from the germline V gene are SGHNT and YYREEE (reference sequence). CDR3 length: 14 amino acids. The V gene lost 4 bases and the J gene lost 3 bases, with 13 bases spanning the gap. CDR3 DNA: TGTGCCAGCAGCCGGAGGGGCACAGAAGAGACCCAGTACTTC. Its translation: CASSRRGTEETQYF.

The chain recombines TRBV18 with TRBJ2-1; D is possibly TRBD2 (6 bases). Looked up from germline, CDR1 is KGHSH and CDR2 is LQKENI. The ends were cut back, 4 bases at V and 4 bases at J, with 17 bases in the middle. This CDR3 spans 16 amino acids. Here the CDR3 reads CASSLLLATPYNEQFF. As DNA, the CDR3 is TGTGCCAGCTCACTATTACTAGCAACCCCATACAATGAGCAGTTCTTC.

V usage is TRBV29-1 and J usage is TRBJ1-3; D not resolved. CDR3 size: 13 residues. Germline V gives CDR1 SQVTM, CDR2 ANQGSEA. The V gene lost 2 bases and the J gene lost 5 bases, with 10 bases spanning the gap. Written as DNA, the CDR3 is TGCAGCGTTGAAATAATAGAGAGAAACACCATATATTTT. Protein product: CSVEIIERNTIYF.

The rearrangement uses TRBV29-1 and TRBJ2-7; weak D call: TRBD2 (6 bases). The CDR3 has 12 amino acids. Trimming removed 6 bases at V and 2 bases at J, with 11 bases between. CDR1 SQVTM and CDR2 ANQGSEA come from the germline V gene. The CDR3 is CSVRDSTYEQYF. CDR3 bases: TGCAGCGTACGGGACTCTACCTACGAGCAGTACTTC.

The V gene is TRBV2, the J gene TRBJ1-4, with TRBD1 as a possible D gene (5 bases). The CDR3 extends over 14 amino acids. CDR1 SNHLY and CDR2 FYNNEI come from the germline V gene. The V and J ends lost 3 bases and 4 bases respectively, with 9 bases between them. The CDR3 DNA is TGTGCCAGCAGTGAGGGACGGGATAATGAAAAACTGTTTTTT. It yields the protein CASSEGRDNEKLFF.

V is TRBV19 and J is TRBJ2-2; D unresolved. V lost 4 bases and J 6 bases, leaving 12 bases between the germline ends. The CDR3 spans 14 residues. Germline lookup yields CDR1 LNHDA and CDR2 SQIVND (reference sequence). CDR3 in DNA: TGTGCCAGTAGTAGTAGGGTCAGTCCCGGGGAGCTGTTTTTT. It specifies CASSSRVSPGELFF.

The V call is TRBV7-2, the J call TRBJ1-6; 7 bases match TRBD1. Germline CDR1 and CDR2: SGHTA and FQGNSA. This CDR3 has 15 residues. After removal of 3 bases from V and 3 bases from J, the junction contained 2 bases not matched to a gene. The CDR3 DNA follows: TGTGCCAGCAGCTTCTCAGGGGGCTATAATTCACCCCTCCACTTT. Protein: CASSFSGGYNSPLHF.

The J gene is TRBJ2-3, the V gene TRBV5-6, with 10 nucleotides matching TRBD2. Germline V lookup: CDR1 SGHDT, CDR2 YYEEEE. Trimming removed 4 bases from V and 4 bases from J; junction bases left unmatched: 3. The CDR3 consists of 14 residues. The CDR3 nucleotides are TGTGCCAGCAGCCTCCTAGCGGGGGCAGATACGCAGTATTTT. This codes for CASSLLAGADTQYF.

The rearrangement links TRBV4-2 to TRBJ2-7; 10 nucleotides match TRBD2. The CDR3 extends over 15 amino acids. Germline CDR1 reads LGHNA; CDR2 reads YNFKEQ. The V and J ends lost 4 bases and 5 bases, in that order; junction bases with no gene match: 8. Here the CDR3 reads CASSPLTSGRNEQYF. The CDR3, as DNA: TGTGCCAGCAGCCCACTGACTAGCGGGCGGAACGAGCAGTACTTC.

The chain is built from TRBV7-9 and TRBJ2-7; 12 nucleotides line up with TRBD1. CDR1 is SEHNR and CDR2 is FQNEAQ in the germline V gene (reference sequence). Trimming cost V 4 bases and J 2 bases; bases outside gene matches: 6. The CDR3 contains 16 residues. The CDR3 loop is CASSSAGTGGPYEQYF. The CDR3 DNA follows: TGTGCCAGCAGCTCCGCCGGGACAGGGGGCCCCTACGAGCAGTACTTC.

CDR3 in amino acids: CASSRPGNTEAFF. The CDR3 coding sequence is TGTGCCAGCAGCCGCCCGGGGAACACTGAAGCTTTCTTT. The chain has TRBV6-5 and TRBJ1-1, with D hard to call. This CDR3 contains 13 residues. V was clipped by 6 bases and J by 1 base, with 9 bases between them. Per germline, CDR1 MNHEY and CDR2 SVGAGI.

The chain uses TRBV21-1 and TRBJ1-6; TRBD1, the table's D call, lacks a check against the DNA. TRBV21-1 is designated a pseudogene. The CDR3 covers 15 residues. The CDR3 loop reads CASSPLGQGGSPLHF. For the CDR3, the DNA is TGTGCCAGCAGCCCCCTTGGACAGGGTGGTTCACCCCTCCACTTT.

The rearrangement uses TRBV7-9 and TRBJ1-4; D is possibly TRBD1 (5 bases). Looked up from germline, CDR1 is SEHNR and CDR2 is FQNEAQ (reference sequence). The V end was cut by 1 base, the J end by 7 bases, with 13 bases between. This CDR3 is 15 amino acids long. The CDR3 spells CASSLGDRQAEKLFF. CDR3 bases: TGTGCCAGCAGCTTAGGGGACCGGCAGGCTGAAAAACTGTTTTTT. Full variable domain (rest looked up from reference TRBV7-9 and TRBJ1-4): DTGVSQNPRHKITKRGQNVTFRCDPISEHNRLYWYRQTLGQGPEFLTYFQNEAQLEKSRLLSDRFSAERPKGSFSTLEIQRTEQGDSAMYLCASSLGDRQAEKLFFGSGTQLSVL.

The rearrangement links TRBV11-2 to TRBJ2-3, with 9 nucleotides matching TRBD1. The CDR3 runs 16 residues. Germline values: CDR1 SGHAT, CDR2 FQNNGV. Trimming cost V 5 bases and J 0 bases; bases outside gene matches: 6. This CDR3 reads CASSTWTGASTDTQYF. The CDR3 nucleotides read TGTGCCAGCAGCACCTGGACAGGGGCTAGCACAGATACGCAGTATTTT.

This clone occurred a few times. This chain links TRBV4-2 with TRBJ1-4; 12 bases agree with TRBD1. V was clipped by 0 bases and J by 6 bases; unmatched bases: 8. CDR1 is LGHNA and CDR2 is YNFKEQ in the germline V gene. There are 18 residues in the CDR3. CDR3 in amino acids: CASSQDGTGGEDYEKLFF. The CDR3 DNA sequence: TGTGCCAGCAGCCAAGACGGGACAGGGGGCGAGGATTATGAAAAACTGTTTTTT.

The chain recombines TRBV28 with TRBJ1-4; 7 bases fit TRBD1. The junction had 18 bases not matched to a gene; V was cut back by 2 bases and J by 6 bases. The CDR3 runs to 19 residues. CDR1 MDHEN and CDR2 SYDVKM come from the germline V gene. CDR3 in DNA: TGTGCCAGCAGTTTAAGTGCGACAGGGCAATGGGAAAAGGATGAAAAACTGTTTTTT. It is translated as CASSLSATGQWEKDEKLFF.

This rearrangement joins TRBV2 to TRBJ2-1; D is uncertain. Trimming cost V 6 bases and J 13 bases, with 19 bases left between them. This CDR3 comprises 13 residues. Germline assignment: CDR1 SNHLY and CDR2 FYNNEI. CDR3 DNA: TGTGCCAGCAGCGCCCCCGGCTGGGGAAACCAGTTCTTC. Translation gives CASSAPGWGNQFF. Full variable domain (outside the CDR3, taken from reference TRBV2 and TRBJ2-1): EPEVTQTPSHQVTQMGQEVILRCVPISNHLYFYWYRQILGQKVEFLVSFYNNEISEKSEIFDDQFSVERPDGSNFTLKIRSTKLEDSAMYFCASSAPGWGNQFFGPGTRLTVL.

The chain carries TRBV5-1 and TRBJ2-6, with 7 nucleotides matching TRBD1. V dropped 5 bases and J dropped 0; count of bases not matched to a gene: 5. Germline CDR1 and CDR2: SGHRS and YFSETQ. The CDR3 totals 16 residues. CDR3 nucleotide sequence: TGCGCCAGCAGGGAGGACAGGACCTCTGGGGCCAACGTCCTGACTTTC. The encoded protein is CASREDRTSGANVLTF.